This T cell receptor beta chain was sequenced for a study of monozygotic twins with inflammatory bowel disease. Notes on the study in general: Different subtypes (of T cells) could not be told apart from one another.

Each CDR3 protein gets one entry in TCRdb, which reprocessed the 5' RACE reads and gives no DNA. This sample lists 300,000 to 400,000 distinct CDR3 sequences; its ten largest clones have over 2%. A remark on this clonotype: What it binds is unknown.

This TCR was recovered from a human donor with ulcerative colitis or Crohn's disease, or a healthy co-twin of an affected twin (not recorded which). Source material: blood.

The CDR3 sequence is CASRPGTGYGYTF. The V call is TRBV12-3 or TRBV12-4, the J call TRBJ1-2; the D call of TRBD1 rests on TCRdb alone, since no DNA is present to check it. The CDR3 length is 13 residues.